These 6 T cell receptor beta chains originate from one sample sequenced in a study of beta chain features in type 1 diabetes (dated by TCRdb to the late 2010s). The method behind the library was the immunoSEQ multiplex PCR assay. The entire isolated RNA was reverse transcribed using the High Capacity cDNA Reverse Transcription Kit, and thus expressed TCRB transcripts were sequenced. TCRdb stores this immuneACCESS table with in-frame sequences only. Part of the clones is absent; in the studies checked, under half of the shortfall reflects unresolved V genes, and no reason is known for the rest. In all, the sample holds about 360,000 clones, and roughly 13% of those were seen once. The top ten clonotypes cover about 0.018% of the sample. Input material: naive CD4+ T cells from blood. Interpreted using the paper, the cell subset or site label stands for: true naive CD4+ T cells. The receptors stem from a man aged 18 to 29 in good health.

This clone was seen only a few times. This rearrangement joins TRBV6-5 to TRBJ2-5, with D tentatively TRBD1 (6 bases). V was clipped by 5 bases and J by 5 bases, with 18 bases between them. Germline-derived CDR1 and CDR2 are MNHEY and SVGAGI. The CDR3 runs 15 residues. CDR3 in DNA: TGTGCCAGCAGTCCACGGGACAACCTGGGGGAGACCCAGTACTTC. Translation gives CASSPRDNLGETQYF.

This chain uses TRBV6-5 with TRBJ2-5, with a possible D match to TRBD1 (6 bases). V lost 7 bases to trimming and J lost 1 base, with 10 bases between them. Germline V gene data show CDR1 as MNHEY and CDR2 as SVGAGI. The CDR3 runs 13 residues. CDR3 DNA: TGTGCCAGCAACGACAGGAGCCAAGAGACCCAGTACTTC. It yields the protein CASNDRSQETQYF.

V and J are TRBV5-4 and TRBJ2-7; no firm D call. Looked up from germline, CDR1 is SGHNT and CDR2 is YYREEE (reference sequence). Trimming cost V 1 base and J 2 bases, with 7 bases left between them. There are 13 residues in the CDR3. The CDR3 loop is CASSLLGPYEQYF. In DNA form, the CDR3 reads TGTGCCAGCAGCTTGCTAGGCCCCTACGAGCAGTACTTC.

V gene TRBV27 combines with J gene TRBJ2-7; TRBD1 matches 9 bases. V lost 3 bases to trimming and J lost 5 bases; unmatched junction nucleotides: 5. CDR3 length equals 14 residues. CDR1 is MNHEY, CDR2 SMNVEV, per germline (reference sequence). CDR3 DNA: TGTGCCAGCAGTTTTTCGGACAGGGGCCACGAGCAGTACTTC. Residues: CASSFSDRGHEQYF.

The chain recombines TRBV7-8 with TRBJ1-1; 7 positions agree with TRBD1. Per germline, CDR1 SGHVS and CDR2 FQNEAQ. The V and J ends lost 5 bases and 6 bases, in that order; junction bases with no gene match: 12. The CDR3 runs to 15 residues. The DNA for the CDR3 is TGTGCCAGCAGCCCGAGGGCCAGGGGGGACGCTGAAGCTTTCTTT. Its protein product is CASSPRARGDAEAFF.

This clone occurred a few times. Here the CDR3 reads CASSPNRGKDTEAFF. The CDR3 DNA follows: TGTGCCAGCTCACCAAACAGGGGTAAAGACACTGAAGCTTTCTTT. The chain has TRBV18 and TRBJ1-1; TRBD1 agrees at 7 bases. Germline V gene lookup returns CDR1 KGHSH and CDR2 LQKENI. This CDR3 has 15 amino acids. The trim removed 2 bases at V and 3 bases at J, leaving 6 bases unmatched.